The 22 T cell receptor beta chains reported below all come from one sample, sequenced in a study of shared clonotypes between healthy human individuals (dated by TCRdb to 2020 to 2022). Library creation used the immunoSEQ multiplex PCR assay. TCRdb stores this immuneACCESS table with in-frame sequences only. Part of the clones is absent; in the studies checked, under half of the shortfall reflects unresolved V genes, and no reason is known for the rest. The sample data list about 2.4 million clones, and 80% to 95% of these were observed just once. The top ten hold 0.36% of the sample. The sequenced sample was naive CD4+ T cells from PBMCs. According to the study, the label for this sample's cell subset or site signals: CD45RA+ positively selected. The receptors here all came from a man between 18 and 29 years old in good health. Some clones in this sample may be carry-over from other donors' samples.

This chain links TRBV5-4 with TRBJ2-5; D is ambiguous. Between the trimmed V and J ends, which lost 1 base and 4 bases, there was a span of 5 bases. Germline V gene sequence: CDR1 SGHNT, CDR2 YYREEE (reference sequence). This CDR3 comprises 12 residues. CDR3 coding DNA: TGTGCCAGCAGCTTGAGATTAGAGACCCAGTACTTC. Encoded protein: CASSLRLETQYF.

This clone came up once. The chain has TRBV14 and TRBJ2-2; D perhaps matches TRBD2 (6 bases). The V and J ends lost 1 base and 10 bases respectively, with 10 bases between them. CDR1 SGHDN and CDR2 FVKESK come from the germline V gene. This CDR3 is built from 13 residues. For the CDR3, the DNA is TGTGCCAGCAGCCAAGTTCGGGGGATGGAGCTGTTTTTT. It yields the protein CASSQVRGMELFF.

V gene TRBV9 combines with J gene TRBJ2-7, with 10 bases matching TRBD2. Germline assignment: CDR1 SGDLS and CDR2 YYNGEE. Losses at the gene ends were 4 bases for V and 2 bases for J; bases not matched to a gene: 6. The CDR3 spans 15 residues. The CDR3 DNA reads TGTGCCAGCAGCCCAGCGGGAGGGACCCCCTACGAGCAGTACTTC. This codes for CASSPAGGTPYEQYF.

The CDR3 spells CASSSFNRDNTEAFF. The CDR3, as DNA: TGTGCCAGCAGCTCCTTTAACAGGGACAACACTGAAGCTTTCTTT. The chain uses TRBV7-9 and TRBJ1-1, with D perhaps matching TRBD1 (6 bases). V shed 4 bases and J shed 2 bases, with 14 bases lying between them. Germline V CDR1 and CDR2: SEHNR, FQNEAQ (reference sequence). This CDR3 is 15 amino acids long.

V usage is TRBV4-2 and J usage is TRBJ2-2, with D possibly matching TRBD2 (6 bases). Per germline, CDR1 LGHNA and CDR2 YNFKEQ. The CDR3 is 16 amino acids. V lost 3 bases and J lost 2, with 13 bases in between. The CDR3: CASSQAGTLNTGELFF. In nucleotides, the CDR3 is TGTGCCAGCAGCCAGGCCGGGACTCTTAACACCGGGGAGCTGTTTTTT.

V is TRBV7-3 and J is TRBJ2-7, with TRBD2 matching 7 bases. CDR3 size: 14 residues. Trimming at V came to 4 bases and at J to 6 bases, leaving 9 bases not matched to a gene. CDR1 SGHTA and CDR2 FQGTGA come from the germline V gene. CDR3 bases: TGTGCCAGCAGCTCGGGCGGGAGTGGTCTCGAGCAGTACTTC. Its translation: CASSSGGSGLEQYF.

The rearrangement links TRBV7-2 to TRBJ2-2, with D maybe TRBD1 (5 bases). Germline assignment: CDR1 SGHTA and CDR2 FQGNSA. The CDR3 has 13 amino acids. V was pared by 5 bases and J by 4 bases, with 8 bases between. The CDR3 DNA reads TGTGCCAGCAGCACAGGCACCACCGGGGAGCTGTTTTTT. It yields the protein CASSTGTTGELFF.

This chain links TRBV6-1 with TRBJ1-2, with D unclear. The CDR3 is 15 amino acids. Germline lookup yields CDR1 MNHNS and CDR2 SASEGT. Trimming took 0 bases from V and 1 from J, leaving 9 bases between them. The CDR3 coding sequence is TGTGCCAGCAGTGAAGCAGGATTTATTAACTATGGCTACACCTTC. Amino acids: CASSEAGFINYGYTF.

This clone was observed a single time. This same CDR3 is encoded by further DNA sequences in the sample. V gene TRBV7-9 combines with J gene TRBJ2-3; 7 nucleotides align to TRBD2. CDR3 length: 13 amino acids. CDR1 is SEHNR, CDR2 FQNEAQ, per germline (reference sequence). V shed 0 bases and J 6 bases; nucleotides not matched to a gene: 0. DNA for the CDR3: TGTGCCAGCAGCTTAGCGGGAGGGGATACGCAGTATTTT. This sequence encodes CASSLAGGDTQYF.

The chain is built from TRBV11-2 and TRBJ2-3; D could derive from TRBD1 or TRBD2 (5 bases each). The V end lost 3 bases, the J end lost 0 bases, and 22 bases lay between the germline ends. In germline, CDR1 is SGHAT, CDR2 FQNNGV. The CDR3 loop spans 19 amino acids. The CDR3 DNA reads as TGTGCCAGCAGCTTCCCGCTTCCGGACTCAGCAGGGAGCACAGATACGCAGTATTTT. Protein product: CASSFPLPDSAGSTDTQYF.

This clone has only one observation. V and J are TRBV2 and TRBJ2-1, with D maybe TRBD2 (7 bases). With 11 bases removed from V and 1 base from J, the gap between germline ends came to 15 bases. The CDR3 is 14 amino acids. The germline V gene has CDR1 SNHLY and CDR2 FYNNEI. The CDR3 sequence is CAQRGGGSYNEQFF. The CDR3 bases are TGTGCCCAACGGGGAGGGGGGTCCTACAATGAGCAGTTCTTC.

V is TRBV2 and J is TRBJ2-5; the match to TRBD1 covers 9 bases. Trimming took 5 bases from V and 2 from J; bases not matched to a gene: 6. Germline CDR1 reads SNHLY; CDR2 reads FYNNEI. The CDR3 has 15 residues. CDR3 sequence reads: CASSRLTGGQETQYF. CDR3 nucleotide sequence: TGTGCCAGCAGTAGACTGACAGGGGGGCAAGAGACCCAGTACTTC.

The CDR3 DNA reads TGCGCCAGCAGCTTGGGGCACGAGAGCAATCAGCCCCAGCATTTT. Protein sequence: CASSLGHESNQPQHF. This chain links TRBV5-1 with TRBJ1-5, with no clear D. Germline V gene data show CDR1 as SGHRS and CDR2 as YFSETQ. V lost 0 bases to trimming and J lost 1 base, with 8 bases between them. The CDR3 is made up of 15 amino acids.

The V and J genes are TRBV4-1 and TRBJ2-2; 15 bases are a match to TRBD2. The CDR3 covers 18 residues. Trimming cost V 3 bases and J 8 bases; bases outside gene matches: 10. CDR1 and CDR2 (germline): MGHRA, YSYEKL. The DNA of the CDR3 is TGCGCCAGCAGCCAGTTTCTCGGGACTAGCGGGAGGCGGGGGGAGCTGTTTTTT. This codes for CASSQFLGTSGRRGELFF.

J is TRBJ1-2 and V is TRBV29-1; D uncertain. Looked up from germline, CDR1 is SQVTM and CDR2 is ANQGSEA. CDR3 size: 15 residues. The V end was cut by 7 bases, the J end by 4 bases, with 22 bases between. CDR3 region: CSASKAHSPGYGYTF. As DNA, the CDR3 is TGCAGCGCCAGCAAAGCACATTCCCCAGGCTATGGCTACACCTTC.

The rearrangement links TRBV28 to TRBJ2-1, with 9 positions matching TRBD2. Germline values: CDR1 MDHEN, CDR2 SYDVKM. The CDR3 has 15 amino acids. V was clipped by 5 bases and J by 4 bases; unmatched bases: 6. The DNA of the CDR3 is TGTGCCAGCAGTCAAGGACTAGCGTCGTACAATGAGCAGTTCTTC. It translates to CASSQGLASYNEQFF.

The rearrangement joins TRBV6-5 to TRBJ2-2; 9 bases are shared with TRBD1. Germline V gene data show CDR1 as MNHEY and CDR2 as SVGAGI. Trimming removed 8 bases from V and 1 base from J; junction bases left unmatched: 5. The CDR3 has 15 amino acids. CDR3 bases: TGTGCCAGCCATTGGGGACAGGGGAACACCGGGGAGCTGTTTTTT. Its protein product is CASHWGQGNTGELFF.

This chain uses TRBV28 with TRBJ1-2; 10 bases map to TRBD1. In germline, CDR1 is MDHEN, CDR2 SYDVKM. The CDR3 sequence is 15 residues long. V lost 0 bases to trimming and J lost 8 bases; unmatched junction nucleotides: 6. CDR3: CASSLWGQGFGGYTF. CDR3 bases: TGTGCCAGCAGTTTATGGGGACAGGGGTTTGGCGGCTACACCTTC.

The chain's CDR3 is CASSPPENIQYF. In DNA, the CDR3 is TGTGCCAGCTCACCACCCGAAAACATTCAGTACTTC. The chain joins TRBV18 to TRBJ2-4; D is uncertain. This CDR3 has 12 amino acids. Between the trimmed V and J ends, which lost 0 bases and 5 bases, there was a span of 2 bases. The germline CDR1 and CDR2 sequences are KGHSH and LQKENI.

The sample holds a few counts of this clone. The V and J genes are TRBV10-1 and TRBJ2-7; 8 bases match TRBD1. Germline CDR1 WNHNN, CDR2 SYGVQD (reference sequence). The CDR3 has 12 residues. Unmatched junction bases numbered 7, after V lost 6 bases and J lost 9 bases. The CDR3 nucleotides are TGCGCCAGCAGCTTTGGACAGGGCAGGCAGTACTTC. This gives the protein CASSFGQGRQYF.

This chain joins TRBV7-2 and TRBJ2-7; 11 positions agree with TRBD2. Per germline, CDR1 SGHTA and CDR2 FQGNSA. The trim removed 5 bases at V and 2 bases at J, leaving 11 bases unmatched. CDR3 length equals 17 residues. CDR3 loop: CASSHRGLAEPPYEQYF. The CDR3 region has the DNA TGTGCCAGCAGCCACCGGGGACTAGCGGAGCCCCCCTACGAGCAGTACTTC.

The chain uses TRBV5-1 and TRBJ2-1; 10 bases fit TRBD1. The junction had 9 bases not matched to a gene; V was cut back by 4 bases and J by 8 bases. The germline V gene has CDR1 SGHRS and CDR2 YFSETQ. The CDR3 sequence is 15 residues long. The CDR3 DNA is TGCGCCAGCAGCGGACAGGGGGTCCACTTGGATGAGCAGTTCTTC. Residues: CASSGQGVHLDEQFF.